Detailed here is one T cell receptor (beta chain). This entry comes from a study of shared T cell receptors in the human thymus. J gave up 1 base and V 2 bases, and 11 bases lay outside the gene matches. This CDR3 comprises 20 residues. CDR1 is GTSNPN, CDR2 SVGIG, per germline (reference sequence). Here immunoSEQ multiplex PCR was the method, and the copy in TCRdb shows in-frame clones only, minus some. The profile shows 450,000 to 650,000 clones, around 78% of them singletons. The data were also submitted as part of a second study, on human thymus T cells.

The receptor was isolated from a boy in the first two years of life with a congenital heart defect. Input material: thymocytes. V usage is TRBV30 and J usage is TRBJ2-2; 15 bases agree with TRBD2. The DNA for the CDR3 is TGTGCCTGGAGTCCCTGGACTAGCGGGAGGGAGCATGTGAACACCGGGGAGCTGTTTTTT. It yields the protein CAWSPWTSGREHVNTGELFF.